The sequence of this T cell receptor (beta chain) was determined in a study of blood T cell repertoires in COVID-19. Across the whole study: Researchers got acute and convalescent COVID-19 samples from the United States, Italy and Spain.

Sequencing used immunoSEQ multiplex PCR; TCRdb keeps in-frame clones, though not all of them. Of hundreds of thousands of clones in the sample, about four fifths were seen once. Recruitment covered about two dozen US areas and drew participants whose ages spanned 18 to 89 years. The CDR3 covers 14 residues. In germline, CDR1 is SGHNT, CDR2 YYREEE (reference sequence). Trimming removed 3 bases at V and 4 bases at J, with 13 bases between. The chain has TRBV5-4 and TRBJ1-2, with D tentatively TRBD1 (6 bases). The TCR originated in a woman between 45 and 65 years old who had been exposed to COVID-19. Source material: PBMCs or T cells enriched from blood (not recorded which). CDR3 amino acids: CASSSPGQLYGYTF. The CDR3, as DNA: TGTGCCAGCAGCTCCCCCGGACAGCTCTATGGCTACACCTTC.